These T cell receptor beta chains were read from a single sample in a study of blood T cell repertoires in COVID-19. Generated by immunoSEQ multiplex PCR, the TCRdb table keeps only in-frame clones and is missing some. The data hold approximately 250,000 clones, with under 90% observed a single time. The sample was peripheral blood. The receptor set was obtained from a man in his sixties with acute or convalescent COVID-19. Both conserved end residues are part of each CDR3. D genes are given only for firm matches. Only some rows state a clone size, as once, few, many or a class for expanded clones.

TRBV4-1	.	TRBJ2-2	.	TGCGCCAGCAGCCAAGAAAACAGGGTTGACACCGGGGAGCTGTTTTTT	CASSQENRVDTGELFF
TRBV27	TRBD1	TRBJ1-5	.	TGTGCCAGCAGTTTAGTCGACAGGGAGGATCCCCAGCATTTT	CASSLVDREDPQHF
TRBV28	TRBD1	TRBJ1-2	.	TGTGCCATCCCGCACAGGGGTCCTCCCTATGGCTACACCTTC	CAIPHRGPPYGYTF
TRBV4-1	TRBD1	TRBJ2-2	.	TGCGCCAGCAGCAAGGGACAGGCCACCGGGGAGCTGTTTTTT	CASSKGQATGELFF
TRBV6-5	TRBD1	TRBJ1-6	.	TGTGCCATCCGACAGGGGAGTTATTCACCCCTCCACTTT	CAIRQGSYSPLHF
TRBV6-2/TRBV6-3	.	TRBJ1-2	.	TGTGCCAGCAGTTCCAACGGGGTCTATGGCTACACCTTC	CASSSNGVYGYTF
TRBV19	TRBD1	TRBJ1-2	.	TGTGCCAGTAGTACGGGACAGAGCTATGGCTACACCTTC	CASSTGQSYGYTF
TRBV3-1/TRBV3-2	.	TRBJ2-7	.	TGTGCCAGCAGCCAAGATACGGAGACTCGGAACTTC	CASSQDTETRNF
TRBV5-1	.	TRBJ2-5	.	TGCGCCAGCAGCTGGGCGTACCAAGAGACCCAGTACTTC	CASSWAYQETQYF
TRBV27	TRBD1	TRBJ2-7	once	TGTGCCAGCAAAATAATGGACAGGGGAACCTACGAGCAGTACTTC	CASKIMDRGTYEQYF
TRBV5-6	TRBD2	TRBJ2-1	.	TGTGCCAGCAGCTTTGGGACTAGCTACAATGAGCAGTTCTTC	CASSFGTSYNEQFF
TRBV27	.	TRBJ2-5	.	TGTGCCAGCAGTTTTCGTCTGTGGGGAGACAGGCCGCTAGAGACCCAGTACTTC	CASSFRLWGDRPLETQYF
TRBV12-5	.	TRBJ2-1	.	TGTGCTAGTGGTTTGGCCCCTGAAGCGGGCAATGAGCAGTTCTTC	CASGLAPEAGNEQFF
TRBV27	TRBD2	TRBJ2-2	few	TGTGCCAGCAGTTTACGGGGGGGCAGCCTCGGCGGGGAGCTGTTTTTT	CASSLRGGSLGGELFF
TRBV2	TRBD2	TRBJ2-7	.	TGTGCCAGCAGTGAGATGGCGGGAGGGGCCTACGAGCAGTACTTC	CASSEMAGGAYEQYF
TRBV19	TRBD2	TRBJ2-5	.	TGTGCCAGTAGTATTACTAGCGGGGGGCTCTATGAGGAGACCCAGTACTTC	CASSITSGGLYEETQYF
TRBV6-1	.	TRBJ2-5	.	TGTGCCAGCAGTGAAGCGCATGGGAGCGAAAAAGAGACCCAGTACTTC	CASSEAHGSEKETQYF
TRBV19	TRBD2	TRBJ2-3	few	TGTGCCAGTAGCAGACTAGCGGTCACAGATACGCAGTATTTT	CASSRLAVTDTQYF
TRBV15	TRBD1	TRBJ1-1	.	TGTGCCACCAGCAGGGCGCGGGGACAGGGGTTCACTGAAGCTTTCTTT	CATSRARGQGFTEAFF
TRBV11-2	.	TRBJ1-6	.	TGTGCCAGCAGCCCCGCCTTAGATAATTCACCCCTCCACTTT	CASSPALDNSPLHF
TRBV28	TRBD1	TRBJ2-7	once	TGTGCCAGCAGTTTATGGGGGGACAGGGATGTCTACGAGCAGTACTTC	CASSLWGDRDVYEQYF
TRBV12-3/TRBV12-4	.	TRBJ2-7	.	TGTGCCAGCAGTGCGAGGTACGAGCAGTACTTC	CASSARYEQYF
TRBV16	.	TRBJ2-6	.	TGTGCCAGCAGCCAACGGAGGGATGGGGCCAACGTCCTGACTTTC	CASSQRRDGANVLTF
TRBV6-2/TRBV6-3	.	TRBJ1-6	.	TGTGCCAGCAGTTCCCGGGGGGCTGGTGGTTTCAATTCACCCCTCCACTTT	CASSSRGAGGFNSPLHF
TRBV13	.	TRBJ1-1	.	TGTGCCAGCAGTAAGGGGCAGCAGAACACTGAAGCTTTCTTT	CASSKGQQNTEAFF
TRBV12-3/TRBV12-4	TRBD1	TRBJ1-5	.	TGTGCCAGCAGTACAGGGGGAAATCAGCCCCAGCATTTT	CASSTGGNQPQHF
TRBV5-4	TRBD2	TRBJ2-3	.	TGTGCCAGCAGCTTGGCTAGCGGGATCACAGATACGCAGTATTTT	CASSLASGITDTQYF
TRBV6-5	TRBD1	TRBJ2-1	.	TGTGCCAGCAGCCAGGGGGTTAGCTCCTACAATGAGCAGTTCTTC	CASSQGVSSYNEQFF
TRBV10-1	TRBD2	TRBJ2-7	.	TGCGCCAGCAGTGAGGCGACTAGCGGGAGCTCCTACGAGCAGTACTTC	CASSEATSGSSYEQYF